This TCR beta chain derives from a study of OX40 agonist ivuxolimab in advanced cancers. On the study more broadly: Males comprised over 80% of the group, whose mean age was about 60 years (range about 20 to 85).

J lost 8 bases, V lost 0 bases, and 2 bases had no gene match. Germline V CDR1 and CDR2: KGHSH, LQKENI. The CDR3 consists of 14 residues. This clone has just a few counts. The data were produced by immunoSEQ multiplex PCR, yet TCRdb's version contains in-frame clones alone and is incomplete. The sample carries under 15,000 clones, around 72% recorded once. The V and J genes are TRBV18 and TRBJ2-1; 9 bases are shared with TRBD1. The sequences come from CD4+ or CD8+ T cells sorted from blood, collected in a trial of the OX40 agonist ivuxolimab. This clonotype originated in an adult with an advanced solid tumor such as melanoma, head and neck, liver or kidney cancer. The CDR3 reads CASSPPDRGYEQFF. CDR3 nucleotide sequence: TGTGCCAGCTCACCACCGGACAGGGGATATGAGCAGTTCTTC.